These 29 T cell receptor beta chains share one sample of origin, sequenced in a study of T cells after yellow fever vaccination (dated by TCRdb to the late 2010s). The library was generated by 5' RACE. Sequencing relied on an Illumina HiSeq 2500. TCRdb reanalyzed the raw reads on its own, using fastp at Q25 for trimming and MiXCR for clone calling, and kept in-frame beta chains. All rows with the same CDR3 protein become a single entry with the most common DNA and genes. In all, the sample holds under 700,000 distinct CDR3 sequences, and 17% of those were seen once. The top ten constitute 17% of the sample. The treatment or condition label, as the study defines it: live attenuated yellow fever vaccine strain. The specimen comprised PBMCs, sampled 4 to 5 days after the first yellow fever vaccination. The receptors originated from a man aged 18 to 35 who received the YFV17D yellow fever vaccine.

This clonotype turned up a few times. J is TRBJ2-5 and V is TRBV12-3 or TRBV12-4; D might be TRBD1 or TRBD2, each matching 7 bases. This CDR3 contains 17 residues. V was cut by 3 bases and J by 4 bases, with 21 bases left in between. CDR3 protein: CASSLQPGGGAGETQYF. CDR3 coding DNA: TGTGCCAGCAGTTTGCAACCAGGGGGGGGGGCCGGAGAGACCCAGTACTTC.

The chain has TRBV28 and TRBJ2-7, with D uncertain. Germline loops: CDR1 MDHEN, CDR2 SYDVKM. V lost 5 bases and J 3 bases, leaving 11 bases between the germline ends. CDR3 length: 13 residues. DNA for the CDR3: TGTGCCAGCAGTGGATTTGACGACTACGAGCAGTACGTC. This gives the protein CASSGFDDYEQYV.

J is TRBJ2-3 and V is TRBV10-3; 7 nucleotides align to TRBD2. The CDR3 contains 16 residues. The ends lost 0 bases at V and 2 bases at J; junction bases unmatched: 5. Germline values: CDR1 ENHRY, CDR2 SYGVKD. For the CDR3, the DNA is TGTGCCATCAGTGAGTCTACTAGCGTGGCCACAGATACGCAGTATTTT. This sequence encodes CAISESTSVATDTQYF.

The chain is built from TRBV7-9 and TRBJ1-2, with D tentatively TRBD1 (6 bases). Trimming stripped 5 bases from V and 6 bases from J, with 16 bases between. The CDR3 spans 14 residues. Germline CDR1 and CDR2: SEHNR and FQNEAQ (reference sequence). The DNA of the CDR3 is TGTGCCAGCAGCCTCCGAACAGGGTTGGATGGCTACACCTTC. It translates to CASSLRTGLDGYTF. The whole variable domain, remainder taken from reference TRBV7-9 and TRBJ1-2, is DTGVSQNPRHKITKRGQNVTFRCDPISEHNRLYWYRQTLGQGPEFLTYFQNEAQLEKSRLLSDRFSAERPKGSFSTLEIQRTEQGDSAMYLCASSLRTGLDGYTFGSGTRLTVV.

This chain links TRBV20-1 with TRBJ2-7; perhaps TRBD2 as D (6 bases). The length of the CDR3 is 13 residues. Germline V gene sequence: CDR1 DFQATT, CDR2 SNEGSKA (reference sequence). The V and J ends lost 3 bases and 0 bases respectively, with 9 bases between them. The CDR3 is CSARGLSSYEQYF. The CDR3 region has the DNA TGCAGTGCTAGGGGACTCAGCTCCTACGAGCAGTACTTC.

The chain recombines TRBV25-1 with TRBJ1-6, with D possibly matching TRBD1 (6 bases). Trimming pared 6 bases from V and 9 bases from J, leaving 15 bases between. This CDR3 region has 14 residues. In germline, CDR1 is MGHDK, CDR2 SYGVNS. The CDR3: CASRSPGVVSPLHF. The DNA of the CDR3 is TGTGCCAGCAGAAGCCCAGGGGTAGTTTCACCCCTCCACTTT.

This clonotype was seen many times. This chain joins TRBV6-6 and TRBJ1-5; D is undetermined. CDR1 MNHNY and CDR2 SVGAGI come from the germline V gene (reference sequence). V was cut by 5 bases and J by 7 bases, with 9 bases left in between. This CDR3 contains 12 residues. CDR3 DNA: TGTGCCAGCAGTACGATGGTACAGCCCCAGCATTTT. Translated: CASSTMVQPQHF.

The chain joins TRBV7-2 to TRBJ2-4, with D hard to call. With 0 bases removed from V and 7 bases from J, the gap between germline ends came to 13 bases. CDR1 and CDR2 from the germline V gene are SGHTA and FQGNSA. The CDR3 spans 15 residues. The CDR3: CASSLALPVSNIQYF. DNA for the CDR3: TGTGCCAGCAGCTTAGCGCTACCCGTGTCGAACATTCAGTACTTC.

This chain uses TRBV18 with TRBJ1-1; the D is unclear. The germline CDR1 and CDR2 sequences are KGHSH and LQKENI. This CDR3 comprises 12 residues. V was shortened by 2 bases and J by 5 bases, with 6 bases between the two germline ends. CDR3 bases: TGTGCCAGCTCACCATGGAATACTGAAGCTTTCTTT. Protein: CASSPWNTEAFF.

The CDR3 spells CACSLQILGFSYNEQFF. For the CDR3, the DNA is TGTGCCTGCTCCCTCCAGATACTCGGGTTCTCCTACAATGAGCAGTTCTTC. This rearrangement joins TRBV3-1 to TRBJ2-1; no clear D gene. The CDR3 length is 17 residues. Germline CDR1 and CDR2: LGHDT and YNNKEL (reference sequence). Trimming left V 11 bases short and J 0 bases short, with 23 bases between.

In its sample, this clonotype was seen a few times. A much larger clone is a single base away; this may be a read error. CDR3 residues: CASSLGEYGYTF. The CDR3 nucleotides read TGTGCCAGCAGCTTAGGGGAGTATGGCTACACCTTC. The chain couples TRBV7-9 to TRBJ1-2, with D uncertain. V was clipped by 1 base and J by 5 bases, with 5 bases between them. The length of the CDR3 is 12 residues. The V gene's germline CDR1 is SEHNR and CDR2 FQNEAQ (reference sequence).

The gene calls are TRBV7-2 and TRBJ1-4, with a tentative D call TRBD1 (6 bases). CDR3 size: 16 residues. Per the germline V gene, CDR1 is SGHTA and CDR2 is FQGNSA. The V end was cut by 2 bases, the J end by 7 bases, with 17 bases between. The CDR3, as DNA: TGTGCCAGCAGCTTAAGTGCGGGGACAATGGTTGAAAAACTGTTTTTT. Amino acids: CASSLSAGTMVEKLFF.

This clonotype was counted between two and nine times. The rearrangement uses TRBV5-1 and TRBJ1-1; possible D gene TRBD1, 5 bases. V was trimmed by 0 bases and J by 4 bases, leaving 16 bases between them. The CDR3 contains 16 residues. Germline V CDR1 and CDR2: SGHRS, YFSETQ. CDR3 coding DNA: TGCGCCAGCAGCTTGGACTACGGGGCAGGGCCCACTGAAGCTTTCTTT. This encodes CASSLDYGAGPTEAFF.

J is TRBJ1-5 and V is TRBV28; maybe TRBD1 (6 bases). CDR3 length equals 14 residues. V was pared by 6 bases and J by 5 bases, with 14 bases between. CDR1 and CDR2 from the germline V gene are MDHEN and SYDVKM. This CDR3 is CASRGGGSYQPQHF. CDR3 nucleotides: TGTGCCAGCAGAGGAGGGGGTAGTTATCAGCCCCAGCATTTT.

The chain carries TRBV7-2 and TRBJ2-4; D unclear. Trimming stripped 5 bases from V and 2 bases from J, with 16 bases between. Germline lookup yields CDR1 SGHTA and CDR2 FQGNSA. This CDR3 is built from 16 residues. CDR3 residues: CASSAGPLRTKNIQYF. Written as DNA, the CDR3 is TGTGCCAGCAGCGCCGGACCGTTAAGGACCAAAAACATTCAGTACTTC.

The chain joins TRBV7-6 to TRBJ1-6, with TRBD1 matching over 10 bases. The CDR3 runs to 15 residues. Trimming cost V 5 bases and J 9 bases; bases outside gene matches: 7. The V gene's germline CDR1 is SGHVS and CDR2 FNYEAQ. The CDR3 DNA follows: TGTGCCAGCAGCCTCCTGGGACAGGGGACTTCACCCCTCCACTTT. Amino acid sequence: CASSLLGQGTSPLHF.

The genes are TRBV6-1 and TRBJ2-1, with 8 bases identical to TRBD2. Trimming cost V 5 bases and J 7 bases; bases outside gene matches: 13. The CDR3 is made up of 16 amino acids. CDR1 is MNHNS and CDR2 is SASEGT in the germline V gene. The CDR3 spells CASSQKLAAPGNEQFF. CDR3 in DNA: TGTGCCAGCAGTCAGAAACTAGCGGCTCCGGGGAATGAGCAGTTCTTC.

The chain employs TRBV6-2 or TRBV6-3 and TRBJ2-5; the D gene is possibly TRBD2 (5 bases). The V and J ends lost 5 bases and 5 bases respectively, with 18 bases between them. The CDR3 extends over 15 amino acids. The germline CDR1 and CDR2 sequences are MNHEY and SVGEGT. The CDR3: CASSPGSGFGETQYF. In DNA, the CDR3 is TGTGCCAGCAGTCCCGGCAGCGGATTTGGGGAGACCCAGTACTTC.

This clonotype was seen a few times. The CDR3: CASSISPANTGELFF. The CDR3, as DNA: TGTGCCAGTAGTATAAGCCCAGCGAACACCGGGGAGCTGTTTTTT. The rearrangement links TRBV19 to TRBJ2-2; D not certain. The V end was cut by 2 bases, the J end by 0 bases, with 7 bases between. CDR3 length: 15 residues. The V gene's germline CDR1 is LNHDA and CDR2 SQIVND (reference sequence).

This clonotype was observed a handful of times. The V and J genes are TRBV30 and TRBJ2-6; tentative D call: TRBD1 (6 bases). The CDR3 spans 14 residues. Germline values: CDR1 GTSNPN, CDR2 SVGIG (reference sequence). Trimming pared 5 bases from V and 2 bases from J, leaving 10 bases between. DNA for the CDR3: TGTGCCTGGGGAGACAGGACTGGGGCCAACGTCCTGACTTTC. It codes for CAWGDRTGANVLTF. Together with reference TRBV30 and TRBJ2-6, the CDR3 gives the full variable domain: SQTIHQWPATLVQPVGSPLSLECTVEGTSNPNLYWYRQAAGRGLQLLFYSVGIGQISSEVPQNLSASRPQDRQFILSSKKLLLSDSGFYLCAWGDRTGANVLTFGAGSRLTVL.

The CDR3 spells CASSPNVMEQYF. The CDR3 bases are TGTGCCAGCAGTCCGAACGTAATGGAGCAGTACTTC. The rearrangement joins TRBV27 to TRBJ2-7; no firm D call. The V end lost 5 bases, the J end lost 7 bases, and 12 bases lay between the germline ends. The CDR3 runs to 12 residues. CDR1 and CDR2 from the germline V gene are MNHEY and SMNVEV (reference sequence).

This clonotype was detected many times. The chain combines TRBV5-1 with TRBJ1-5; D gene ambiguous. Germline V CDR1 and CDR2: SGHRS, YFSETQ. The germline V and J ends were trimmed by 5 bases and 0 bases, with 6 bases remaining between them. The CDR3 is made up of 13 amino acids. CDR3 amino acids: CASRTDSNQPQHF. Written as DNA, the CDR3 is TGCGCCAGCAGGACGGATAGCAATCAGCCCCAGCATTTT.

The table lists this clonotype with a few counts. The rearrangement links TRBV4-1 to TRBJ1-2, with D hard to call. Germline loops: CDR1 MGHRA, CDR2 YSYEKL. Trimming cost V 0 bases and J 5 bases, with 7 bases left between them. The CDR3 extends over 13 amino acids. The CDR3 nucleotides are TGCGCCAGCAGCCAAGATAATGGGTATGGCTACACCTTC. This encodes CASSQDNGYGYTF.

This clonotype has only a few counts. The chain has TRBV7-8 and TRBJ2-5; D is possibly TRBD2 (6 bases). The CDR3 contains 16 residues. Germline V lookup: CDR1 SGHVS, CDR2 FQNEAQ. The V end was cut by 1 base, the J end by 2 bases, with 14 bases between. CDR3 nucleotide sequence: TGTGCCAGCAGCTTAGAGGAAGGCGGGACGCAAGAGACCCAGTACTTC. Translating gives CASSLEEGGTQETQYF. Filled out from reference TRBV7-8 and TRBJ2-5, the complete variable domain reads GAGVSQSPRYKVAKRGQDVALRCDPISGHVSLFWYQQALGQGPEFLTYFQNEAQLDKSGLPSDRFFAERPEGSVSTLKIQRTQQEDSAVYLCASSLEEGGTQETQYFGPGTRLLVL.

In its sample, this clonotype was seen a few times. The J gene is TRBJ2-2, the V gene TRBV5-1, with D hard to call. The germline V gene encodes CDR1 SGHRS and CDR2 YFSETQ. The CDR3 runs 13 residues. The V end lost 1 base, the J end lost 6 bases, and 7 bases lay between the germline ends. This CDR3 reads CASSLRPPGELFF. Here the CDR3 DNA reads TGCGCCAGCAGCTTGCGGCCCCCCGGGGAGCTGTTTTTT.

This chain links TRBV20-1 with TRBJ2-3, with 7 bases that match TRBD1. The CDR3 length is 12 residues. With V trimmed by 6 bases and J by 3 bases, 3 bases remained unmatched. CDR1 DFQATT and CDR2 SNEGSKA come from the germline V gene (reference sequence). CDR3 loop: CSAPTGTDTQYF. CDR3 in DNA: TGCAGTGCGCCGACAGGGACAGATACGCAGTATTTT.

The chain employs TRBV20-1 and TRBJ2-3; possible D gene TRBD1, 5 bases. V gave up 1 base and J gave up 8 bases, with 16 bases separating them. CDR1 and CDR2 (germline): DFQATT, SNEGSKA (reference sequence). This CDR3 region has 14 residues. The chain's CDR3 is CSARGGATAGTQYF. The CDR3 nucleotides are TGCAGTGCTAGAGGTGGGGCCACGGCCGGTACGCAGTATTTT.

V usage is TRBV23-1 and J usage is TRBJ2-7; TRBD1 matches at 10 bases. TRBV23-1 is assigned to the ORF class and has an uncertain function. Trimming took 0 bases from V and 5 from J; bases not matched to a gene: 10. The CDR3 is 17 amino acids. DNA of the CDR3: TGCGCCAGCAGTCAATCCTTGTGGACAGGGGGATTCGACGAGCAGTACTTC. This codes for CASSQSLWTGGFDEQYF.

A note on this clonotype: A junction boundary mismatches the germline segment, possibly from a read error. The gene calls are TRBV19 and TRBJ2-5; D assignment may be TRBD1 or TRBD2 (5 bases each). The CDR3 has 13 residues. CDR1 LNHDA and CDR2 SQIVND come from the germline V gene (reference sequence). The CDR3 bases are TGTGCGAGTAGGGGCATCGGGGTAGAGACCCAGTACTTC. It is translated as CASRGIGVETQYF.